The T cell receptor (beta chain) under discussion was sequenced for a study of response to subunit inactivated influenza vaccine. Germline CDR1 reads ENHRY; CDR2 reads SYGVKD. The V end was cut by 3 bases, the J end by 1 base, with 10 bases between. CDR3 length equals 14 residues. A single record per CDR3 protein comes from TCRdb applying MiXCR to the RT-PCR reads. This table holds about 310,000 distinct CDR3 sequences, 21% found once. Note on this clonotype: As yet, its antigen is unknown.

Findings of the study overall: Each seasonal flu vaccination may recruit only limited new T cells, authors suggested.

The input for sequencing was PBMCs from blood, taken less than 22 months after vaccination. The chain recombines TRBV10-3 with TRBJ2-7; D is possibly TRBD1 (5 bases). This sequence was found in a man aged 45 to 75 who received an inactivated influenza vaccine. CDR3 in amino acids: CAISDRVRSYEQYF. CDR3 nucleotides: TGTGCCATCAGTGACAGGGTCAGATCCTACGAGCAGTACTTC.